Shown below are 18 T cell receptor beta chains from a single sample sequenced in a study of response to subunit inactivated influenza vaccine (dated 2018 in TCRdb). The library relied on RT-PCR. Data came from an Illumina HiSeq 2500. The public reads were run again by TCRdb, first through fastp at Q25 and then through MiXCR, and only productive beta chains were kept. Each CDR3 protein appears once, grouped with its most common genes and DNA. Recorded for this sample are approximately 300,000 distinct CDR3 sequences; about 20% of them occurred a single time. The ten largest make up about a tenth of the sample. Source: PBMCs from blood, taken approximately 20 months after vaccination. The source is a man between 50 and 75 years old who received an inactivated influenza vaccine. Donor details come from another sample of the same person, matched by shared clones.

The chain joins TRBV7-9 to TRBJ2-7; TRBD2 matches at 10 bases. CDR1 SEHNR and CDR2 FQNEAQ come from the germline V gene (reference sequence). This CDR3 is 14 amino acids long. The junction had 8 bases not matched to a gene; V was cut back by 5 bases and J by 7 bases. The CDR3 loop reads CASSTRLAGEEQYF. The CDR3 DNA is TGTGCCAGCAGCACGCGGCTAGCGGGAGAAGAGCAGTACTTC.

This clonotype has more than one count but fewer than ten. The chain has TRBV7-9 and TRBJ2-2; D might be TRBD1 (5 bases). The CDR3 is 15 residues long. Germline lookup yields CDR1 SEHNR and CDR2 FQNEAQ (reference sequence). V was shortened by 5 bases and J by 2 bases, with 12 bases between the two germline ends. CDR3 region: CASSNGAVNTGELFF. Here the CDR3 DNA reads TGTGCCAGCAGCAATGGGGCAGTCAACACCGGGGAGCTGTTTTTT.

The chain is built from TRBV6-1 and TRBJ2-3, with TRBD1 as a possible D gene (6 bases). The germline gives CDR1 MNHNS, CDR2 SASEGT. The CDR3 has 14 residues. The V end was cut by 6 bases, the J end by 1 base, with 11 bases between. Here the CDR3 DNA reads TGTGCCAGCAGGCAGGGGCCACGCACAGATACGCAGTATTTT. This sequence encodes CASRQGPRTDTQYF.

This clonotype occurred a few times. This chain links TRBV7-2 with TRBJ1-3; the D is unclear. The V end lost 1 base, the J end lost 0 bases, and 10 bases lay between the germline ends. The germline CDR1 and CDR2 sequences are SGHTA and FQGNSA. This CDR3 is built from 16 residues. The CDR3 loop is CASSLVGLNSGNTIYF. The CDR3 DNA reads TGTGCCAGCAGCTTAGTCGGACTGAACTCTGGAAACACCATATATTTT.

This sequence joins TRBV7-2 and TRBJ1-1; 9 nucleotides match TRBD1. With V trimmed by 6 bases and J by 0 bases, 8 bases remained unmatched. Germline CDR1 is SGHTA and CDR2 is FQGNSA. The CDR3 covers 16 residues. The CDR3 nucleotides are TGTGCCAGCAGACCGACAGGGGGGACAATGAACACTGAAGCTTTCTTT. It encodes CASRPTGGTMNTEAFF.

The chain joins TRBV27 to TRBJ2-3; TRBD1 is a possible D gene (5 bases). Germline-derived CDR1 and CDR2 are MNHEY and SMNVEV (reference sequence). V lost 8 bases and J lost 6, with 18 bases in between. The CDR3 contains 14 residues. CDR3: CASGAPSSWDTQYF. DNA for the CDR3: TGTGCCAGCGGGGCCCCTAGTAGTTGGGATACGCAGTATTTT.

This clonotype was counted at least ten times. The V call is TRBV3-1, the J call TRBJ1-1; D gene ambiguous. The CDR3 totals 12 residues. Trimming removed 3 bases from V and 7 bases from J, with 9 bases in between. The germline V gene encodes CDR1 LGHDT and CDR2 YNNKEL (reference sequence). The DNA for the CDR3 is TGTGCCAGCAGCCAGACGTCTCATGAAGCTTTCTTT. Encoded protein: CASSQTSHEAFF.

CDR3 in DNA: TGTGCCAGCAGTTTAGGCGCTGGGCTAAACTATGGCTACACCTTC. Its protein product is CASSLGAGLNYGYTF. The chain combines TRBV12-3 or TRBV12-4 with TRBJ1-2, with D unresolved. The CDR3 loop spans 15 amino acids. Trimming took 1 base from V and 2 from J, leaving 11 bases between them.

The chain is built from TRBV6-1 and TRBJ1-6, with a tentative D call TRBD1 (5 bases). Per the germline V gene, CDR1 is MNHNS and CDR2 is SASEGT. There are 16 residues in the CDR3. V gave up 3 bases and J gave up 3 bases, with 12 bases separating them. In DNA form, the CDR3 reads TGTGCCAGCAGTGACAGACAGTCATACTATAATTCACCCCTCCACTTT. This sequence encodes CASSDRQSYYNSPLHF.

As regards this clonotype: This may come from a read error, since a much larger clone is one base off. This CDR3 is CSARNPAGNQPQQF. CDR3 nucleotide sequence: TGCAGTGCTAGGAACCCAGCAGGGAATCAGCCCCAGCAATTT. The chain employs TRBV20-1 and TRBJ1-5, with D possibly TRBD1 on 5 matching bases. CDR3 length: 14 residues. The V gene's germline CDR1 is DFQATT and CDR2 SNEGSKA (reference sequence).

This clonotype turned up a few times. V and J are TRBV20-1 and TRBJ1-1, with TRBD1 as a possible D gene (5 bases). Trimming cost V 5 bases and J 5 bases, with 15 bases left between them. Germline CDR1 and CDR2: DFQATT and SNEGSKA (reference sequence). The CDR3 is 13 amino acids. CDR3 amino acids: CSAGRVRRTEAFF. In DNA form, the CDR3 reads TGCAGTGCTGGCAGGGTGAGGAGAACTGAAGCTTTCTTT.

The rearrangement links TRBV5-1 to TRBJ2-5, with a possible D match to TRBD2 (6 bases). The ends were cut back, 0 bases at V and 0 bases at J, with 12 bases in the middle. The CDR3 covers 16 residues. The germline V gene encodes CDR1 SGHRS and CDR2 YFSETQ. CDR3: CASSLGRGPYQETQYF. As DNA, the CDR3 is TGCGCCAGCAGCTTGGGGAGGGGACCCTACCAAGAGACCCAGTACTTC.

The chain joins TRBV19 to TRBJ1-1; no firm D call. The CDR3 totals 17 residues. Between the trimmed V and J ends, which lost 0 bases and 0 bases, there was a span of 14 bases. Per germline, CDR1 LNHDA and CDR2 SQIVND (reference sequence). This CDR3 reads CASSIEALGRMNTEAFF. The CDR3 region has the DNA TGTGCCAGTAGTATAGAAGCCCTGGGCAGAATGAACACTGAAGCTTTCTTT.

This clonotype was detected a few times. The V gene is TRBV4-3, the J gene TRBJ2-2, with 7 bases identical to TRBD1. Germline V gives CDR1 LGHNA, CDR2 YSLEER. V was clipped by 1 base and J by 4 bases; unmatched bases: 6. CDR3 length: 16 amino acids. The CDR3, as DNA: TGCGCCAGCAGCCAAGTGAGGGGGCGCGCCACCGGGGAGCTGTTTTTT. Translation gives CASSQVRGRATGELFF.

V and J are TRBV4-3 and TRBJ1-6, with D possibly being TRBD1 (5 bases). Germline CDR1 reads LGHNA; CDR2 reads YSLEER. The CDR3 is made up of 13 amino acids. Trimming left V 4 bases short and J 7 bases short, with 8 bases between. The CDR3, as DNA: TGCGCCAGCAGCCCCGACAGCAATTCACCCCTCCACTTT. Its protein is CASSPDSNSPLHF.

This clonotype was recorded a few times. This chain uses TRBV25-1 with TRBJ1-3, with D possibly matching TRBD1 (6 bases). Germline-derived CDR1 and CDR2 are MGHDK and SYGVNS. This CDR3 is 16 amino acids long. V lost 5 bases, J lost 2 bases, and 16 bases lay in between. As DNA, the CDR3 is TGTGCCAGCAGTCGGACAGACGGATACACTGGAAACACCATATATTTT. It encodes CASSRTDGYTGNTIYF.

CDR3 bases: TGCGCCAGCTCGGACCCACCCGGTCTCGGAGCTTTCTTT. The encoded protein is CASSDPPGLGAFF. The chain carries TRBV5-1 and TRBJ1-1; D is unclear. The CDR3 contains 13 residues. Germline V gene lookup returns CDR1 SGHRS and CDR2 YFSETQ. The germline V and J ends were trimmed by 7 bases and 10 bases, with 20 bases remaining between them.

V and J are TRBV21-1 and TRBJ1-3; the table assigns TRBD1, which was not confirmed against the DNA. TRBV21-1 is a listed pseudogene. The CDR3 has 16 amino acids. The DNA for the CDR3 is TGTGCCAGCAGCAAAGAAGGGGGGCGAGTTGGAAACACCATATATTTT. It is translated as CASSKEGGRVGNTIYF.